This T cell receptor (beta chain) was profiled in a study of blood T cell repertoires in COVID-19. In the study overall: Samples came from the United States, Italy and Spain, spanning acute and convalescent COVID-19.

Germline values: CDR1 SGHTA, CDR2 FQGNSA. The CDR3 length is 16 residues. In the authors' methods: From reference gene primer amplification, estimates of nucleated cell counts were derived. TCRdb's copy holds only in-frame clones and misses some; the assay was immunoSEQ multiplex PCR. V, J and clone size derive from that table, while D and trimming were established from the DNA sequence. The sample holds hundreds of thousands of clones, more than 80% seen once. The chain combines TRBV7-2 with TRBJ2-1; TRBD2 might be the D (5 bases). The clonotype originates from a woman younger than 45 with COVID-19, enrolled during active disease. Specimen: peripheral blood. CDR3 residues: CAGTLDAGRSYNEQFF. The CDR3 DNA reads as TGTGCGGGTACTCTCGACGCGGGCCGCTCCTACAATGAGCAGTTCTTC.